This T cell receptor (beta chain) was obtained from a study of T cell repertoires in cytomegalovirus infection. On the study more broadly: Used in the study were CMV epitopes, some recently identified and HLA-C-restricted, others well-studied and HLA-B-restricted. Public TCR beta signature analysis indicated the presence of both CMV infection and matching HLA type.

There are 14 residues in the CDR3. CDR1 is SGHRS and CDR2 is YFSETQ in the germline V gene. TCRdb fed the reads into MiXCR, producing one record per CDR3 protein. The table records hundreds of thousands of distinct CDR3 sequences, under 35% of them present only once. As for this clonotype: Its specificity is not known. Relative to the germline gene, one junction end is altered; a read error may explain this.

The receptor was derived from a human donor in good health (CMV status not recorded). Some clones in this sample may be carry-over from other donors' samples. The chain links TRBV5-1 to TRBJ2-1; maybe TRBD2 (6 bases). This specimen was cultured PBMCs, taken from culture after CMV antigen stimulation. The CDR3 sequence is CAGSLGGPYNEQFF. The CDR3 DNA sequence: TGCGCCGGCAGCTTGGGAGGCCCCTACAATGAGCAGTTCTTC.